One TCR beta chain is described in this entry. Its specificity is not known. Trimming removed 2 bases from V and 1 base from J; junction bases left unmatched: 4. Germline V gene lookup returns CDR1 SGHNT and CDR2 YENEEA. This CDR3 region has 16 residues. These data originate in a study of OX40 agonist ivuxolimab in advanced cancers. The repertoire was sequenced with immunoSEQ multiplex PCR; TCRdb's copy has only in-frame clones and lacks some. This sample has 65,000 to 80,000 clones, with around nine tenths found just once. Study results and caveats: CD4+ T cells averaged fewer expanded clones than CD8+ T cells.

The material was CD4+ or CD8+ T cells sorted from blood, obtained in a trial of the OX40 agonist ivuxolimab. The sequence was obtained from an adult with an advanced solid tumor such as melanoma, head and neck, liver or kidney cancer. The rearrangement joins TRBV11-3 to TRBJ2-3; 9 bases map to TRBD1. As DNA, the CDR3 is TGTGCCAGCAGCTTATCATGGGACAGGGGCACAGATACGCAGTATTTT. Encoded protein: CASSLSWDRGTDTQYF.